Given below is one TCR beta chain in context. This CDR3 region has 15 residues. V shed 3 bases and J 4 bases; nucleotides not matched to a gene: 4. Per germline, CDR1 SGHTA and CDR2 FQGNSA. The record originates from a study of blood T cell repertoires in COVID-19. Study as a whole: Specimens from acute and convalescent COVID-19 originated in the United States, Italy and Spain. In each case, the material was cDNA or gDNA derived from T cells, B-cell-depleted T cells, or PBMCs.

Under the authors' procedure: Reference gene primer amplification yielded estimated nucleated cell counts. Assay: immunoSEQ multiplex PCR; the TCRdb copy retains only in-frame clones and omits some. Clone size and V and J calls were adopted from that table, with D and trimming inferred from the DNA. The sample consists of around 100,000 clones, 90% of them appearing once. V and J are TRBV7-2 and TRBJ1-5; 9 bases fit TRBD1. The TCR originated in a man aged 50 to 59 with acute or convalescent COVID-19. The sequenced material came from peripheral blood. CDR3 region: CASSFTGGSNQPQHF. The CDR3 coding sequence is TGTGCCAGCAGCTTTACAGGGGGCTCGAATCAGCCCCAGCATTTT.